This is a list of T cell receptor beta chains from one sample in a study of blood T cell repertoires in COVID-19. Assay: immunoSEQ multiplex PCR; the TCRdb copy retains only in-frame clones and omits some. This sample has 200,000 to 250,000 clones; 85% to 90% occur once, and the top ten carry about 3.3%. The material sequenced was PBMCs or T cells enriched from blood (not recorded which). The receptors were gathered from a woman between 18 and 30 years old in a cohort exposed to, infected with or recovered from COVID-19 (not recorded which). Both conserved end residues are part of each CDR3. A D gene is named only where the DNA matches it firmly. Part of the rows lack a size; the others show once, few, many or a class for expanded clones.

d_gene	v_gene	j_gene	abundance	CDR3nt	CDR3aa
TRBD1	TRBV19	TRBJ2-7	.	TGTGCCAGTAGTATAGATCACCTTCCGGGACAGGGATCCTACGAGCAGTACTTC	CASSIDHLPGQGSYEQYF
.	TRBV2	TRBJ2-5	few	TGTGCCAGCACACTCCGACAGAAACAAGAGACCCAGTACTTC	CASTLRQKQETQYF
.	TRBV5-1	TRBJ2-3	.	TGCGCCAGCAGCTTGACCCAGATGTCAGATACGCAGTATTTT	CASSLTQMSDTQYF
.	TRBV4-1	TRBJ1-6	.	TGCGCCAGCAGTTCAGGCAATTCACCCCTCCACTTT	CASSSGNSPLHF
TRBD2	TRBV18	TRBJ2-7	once	TGTGCCAGCTCACCAGAATGGCGGGAGAGTCCCTACGAGCAGTACTTC	CASSPEWRESPYEQYF
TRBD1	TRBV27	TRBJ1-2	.	TGTGCCAGCAGTTCGTCCACCACAGGGGGCGAAGTTCTCTATGGCTACACCTTC	CASSSSTTGGEVLYGYTF
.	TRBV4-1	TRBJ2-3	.	TGCGCCAGCAGCCAAGGAGTACTCGCTGCAGATACGCAGTATTTT	CASSQGVLAADTQYF
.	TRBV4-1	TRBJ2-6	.	TGCGCCAGCAGCCAAGCCAGGGATGTGGACTCTGGGGCCAACGTCCTGACTTTC	CASSQARDVDSGANVLTF
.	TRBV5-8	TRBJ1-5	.	TGTGCCAGCAGCAAACGTGCGAGCAATCAGCCCCAGCATTTT	CASSKRASNQPQHF
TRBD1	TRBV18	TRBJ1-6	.	TGTGCCAGCTCACGGACAGGCGATAATTCACCCCTCCACTTT	CASSRTGDNSPLHF
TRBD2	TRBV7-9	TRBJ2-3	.	TGTGCCAGCAGCCCTTGGCGTAGCGGGCAGGCAGATACGCAGTATTTT	CASSPWRSGQADTQYF
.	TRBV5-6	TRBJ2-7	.	TGTGCCAGCAGCTTATCGTCGGGAAAACACGATGGGCAGTACTTC	CASSLSSGKHDGQYF
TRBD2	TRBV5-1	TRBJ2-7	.	TGCGCCAGCGGACTAGCGGGAGGGCTGGGGAGCTCCTACGAGCAGTACTTC	CASGLAGGLGSSYEQYF
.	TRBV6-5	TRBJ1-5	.	TGTGCCAGCAGTTCCCTGGACAGTAGCAATCAGCCCCAGCATTTT	CASSSLDSSNQPQHF
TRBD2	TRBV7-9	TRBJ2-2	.	TGTGCCAGCAGCTCGGGACTAGCGGGATACACCGGGGAGCTGTTTTTT	CASSSGLAGYTGELFF
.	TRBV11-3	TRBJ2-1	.	TGTGCCAGCGGCCAGGGGTCCCCCAATGAGCAGTTCTTC	CASGQGSPNEQFF
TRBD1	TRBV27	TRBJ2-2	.	TGTGCCAGCGGAACGACAGGGGGCACCGGGGAGCTGTTTTTT	CASGTTGGTGELFF
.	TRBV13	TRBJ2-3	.	TGTGCCAGCAGATCCCGAGGCACAGATACGCAGTATTTT	CASRSRGTDTQYF
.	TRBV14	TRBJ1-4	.	TGTGCCAGCAGCAAAACAGTCAGCGGCCTGTTTTTT	CASSKTVSGLFF
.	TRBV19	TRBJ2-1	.	TGTGCCAGTAGTCCGAACGGGCTAGCAGGCAATGAGCAGTTCTTC	CASSPNGLAGNEQFF
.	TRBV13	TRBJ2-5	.	TGTGCCAGCAGCGGGAGCGGTAGAGAGACCCAGTACTTC	CASSGSGRETQYF
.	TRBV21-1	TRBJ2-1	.	TGTGCCAGCAGCGCCGGGACTAGCGGGGGCTCCTACAATGAGCAGTTCTTC	CASSAGTSGGSYNEQFF
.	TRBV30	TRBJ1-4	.	TGTGCCTGGACAGTGGCAGCAACTAATGAAAAACTGTTTTTT	CAWTVAATNEKLFF
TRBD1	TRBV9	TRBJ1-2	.	TGTGCCAGCAGCCCCCGTCGAGGGGGCAGGAGAAACTATGGCTACACCTTC	CASSPRRGGRRNYGYTF
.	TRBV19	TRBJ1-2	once	TGTGCCAGTAGTTTGGACAGTTATGGCTACACCTTC	CASSLDSYGYTF
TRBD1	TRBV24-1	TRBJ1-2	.	TGTGCCACCAGTGTCCCGGACAGGGCCGGCTACACCTTC	CATSVPDRAGYTF
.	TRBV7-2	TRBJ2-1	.	TGTGCCAGCACCCGGGACTCCGGCAGCGATGAGCAGTTCTTC	CASTRDSGSDEQFF
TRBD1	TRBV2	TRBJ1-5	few	TGTGCCAGCAGTGACGACAGGGCTAAGGGTAATCAGCCCCAGCATTTT	CASSDDRAKGNQPQHF
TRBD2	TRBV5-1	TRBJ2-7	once	TGCGCCAGCAGCTTTAGCGGGTACTCCTACGAGCAGTACTTC	CASSFSGYSYEQYF
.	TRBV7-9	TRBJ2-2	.	TGTGCCAGCAGCTTAGTAGCGCTTACCGGGGAGCTGTTTTTT	CASSLVALTGELFF
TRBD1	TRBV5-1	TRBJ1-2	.	TGCGCCAGCAGCTTGGCCAGGGGGGAGCAGGGATCGGATGGCTACACCTTC	CASSLARGEQGSDGYTF
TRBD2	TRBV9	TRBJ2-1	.	TGTGCCAGCAGCCAACTAGCGGATTACAATGAGCAGTTCTTC	CASSQLADYNEQFF
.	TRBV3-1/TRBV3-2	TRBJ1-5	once	TGTGCCAGCAGCCAAGGGGCAGGGGCCAATCAGCCCCAGCATTTT	CASSQGAGANQPQHF